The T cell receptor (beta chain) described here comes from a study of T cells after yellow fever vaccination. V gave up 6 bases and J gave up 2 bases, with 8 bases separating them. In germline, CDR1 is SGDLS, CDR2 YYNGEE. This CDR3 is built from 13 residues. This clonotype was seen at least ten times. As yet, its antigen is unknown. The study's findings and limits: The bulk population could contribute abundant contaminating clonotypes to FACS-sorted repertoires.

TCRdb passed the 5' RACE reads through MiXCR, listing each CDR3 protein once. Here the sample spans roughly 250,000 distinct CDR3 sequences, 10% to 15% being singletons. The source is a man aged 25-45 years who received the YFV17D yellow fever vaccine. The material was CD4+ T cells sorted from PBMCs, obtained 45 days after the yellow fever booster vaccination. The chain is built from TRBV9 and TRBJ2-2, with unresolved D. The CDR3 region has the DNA TGTGCCAGCACCGGACCAAACACCGGGGAGCTGTTTTTT. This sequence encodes CASTGPNTGELFF.